The clone carrying this TCR beta chain was counted at least ten times. Its specificity is not known. The length of the CDR3 is 16 residues. The V gene's germline CDR1 is SGHTA and CDR2 FQGTGA. Germline trimming cut 5 bases from V and 3 bases from J; bases unmatched to any gene: 10. Each single cDNA molecule received a unique molecular identifier. TCRdb analysed the 5' RACE reads with MiXCR anew, one entry per CDR3 protein. This sample has about 67,000 distinct CDR3 sequences, with around 10% found just once. These data are taken from a study of early T cells in non-severe SARS-CoV-2 infection. On the study more broadly: From unsorted whole blood, bulk RNA was sequenced, and the chains remained unpaired. Study-level findings and limits: A preference for anti-spike CD8 responses marked VDJdb matching, which missed private and CD4 specificities.

The V and J genes are TRBV7-3 and TRBJ2-1, with TRBD2 matching 7 bases. The sequence was obtained from an adult who was a healthcare worker with PCR-confirmed SARS-CoV-2 infection or an uninfected control (not recorded which). Sequencing was performed on whole blood. The CDR3 is CASSLGGRGIYNEQFF. The CDR3 DNA is TGTGCCAGCAGCCTGGGAGGGCGGGGGATCTACAATGAGCAGTTCTTC. Combining the CDR3 with reference TRBV7-3 and TRBJ2-1 gives the whole variable domain GAGVSQTPSNKVTEKGKYVELRCDPISGHTALYWYRQSLGQGPEFLIYFQGTGAADDSGLPNDRFFAVRPEGSVSTLKIQRTERGDSAVYLCASSLGGRGIYNEQFFGPGTRLTVL.